This TCR beta chain was obtained from a study of T-cell memory formation after mild COVID-19. TCRdb itself ran the 5' RACE reads through MiXCR, one entry per CDR3 protein. The sample lists 380,000 or so distinct CDR3 sequences, roughly 15% occurring once. CDR1 and CDR2 (germline): SQVTM, ANQGSEA. The CDR3 totals 14 residues. V trimming: 3 bases; J trimming: 3 bases; junction bases outside the gene matches: 7. The J gene is TRBJ2-7, the V gene TRBV29-1; 8 positions agree with TRBD1. The TCR sequence derives from a man aged 18 to 29 who had mild COVID-19 (a few samples of this study predate the infection). Cell type and time point are not known. The sequencing input was PBMCs or a T cell subset sorted from them (not recorded which). The CDR3 DNA sequence: TGCAGCGTTGAGGCCAGGGGGCGTAACTACGAGCAGTACTTC. Protein: CSVEARGRNYEQYF.